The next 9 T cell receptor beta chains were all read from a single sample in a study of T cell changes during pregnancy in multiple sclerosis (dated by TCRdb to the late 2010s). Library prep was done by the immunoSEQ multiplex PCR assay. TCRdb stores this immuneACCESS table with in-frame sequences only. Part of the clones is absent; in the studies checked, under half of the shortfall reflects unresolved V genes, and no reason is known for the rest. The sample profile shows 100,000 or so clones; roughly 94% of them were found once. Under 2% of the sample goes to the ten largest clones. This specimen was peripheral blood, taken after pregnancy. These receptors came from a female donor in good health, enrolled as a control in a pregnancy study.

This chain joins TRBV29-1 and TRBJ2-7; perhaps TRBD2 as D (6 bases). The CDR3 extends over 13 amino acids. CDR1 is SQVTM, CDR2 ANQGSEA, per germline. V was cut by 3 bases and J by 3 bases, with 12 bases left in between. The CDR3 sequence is CSVDLGGGYEQYF. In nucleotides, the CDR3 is TGCAGCGTTGATTTGGGGGGTGGCTACGAGCAGTACTTC.

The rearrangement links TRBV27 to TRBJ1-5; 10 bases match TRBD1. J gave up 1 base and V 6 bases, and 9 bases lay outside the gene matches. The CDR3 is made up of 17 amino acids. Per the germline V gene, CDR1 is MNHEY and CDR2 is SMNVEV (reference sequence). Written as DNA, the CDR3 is TGTGCCAGCAGCCCCGGGACAGGGGACTGGAGCAATCAGCCCCAGCATTTT. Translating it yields CASSPGTGDWSNQPQHF.

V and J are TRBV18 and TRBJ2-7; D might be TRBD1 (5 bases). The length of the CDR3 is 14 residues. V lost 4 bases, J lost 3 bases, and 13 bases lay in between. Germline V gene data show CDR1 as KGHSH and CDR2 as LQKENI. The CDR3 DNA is TGTGCCAGCTCACTAACCCAGGGATACTACGAGCAGTACTTC. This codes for CASSLTQGYYEQYF.

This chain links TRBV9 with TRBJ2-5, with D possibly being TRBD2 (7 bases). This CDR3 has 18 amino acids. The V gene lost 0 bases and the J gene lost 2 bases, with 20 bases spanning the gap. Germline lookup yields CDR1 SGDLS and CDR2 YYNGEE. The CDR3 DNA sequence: TGTGCCAGCAGCGTAGATACGAGGGGGAGGGTAGAACAAGAGACCCAGTACTTC. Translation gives CASSVDTRGRVEQETQYF. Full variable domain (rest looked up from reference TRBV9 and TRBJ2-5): DSGVTQTPKHLITATGQRVTLRCSPRSGDLSVYWYQQSLDQGLQFLIQYYNGEERAKGNILERFSAQQFPDLHSELNLSSLELGDSALYFCASSVDTRGRVEQETQYFGPGTRLLVL.

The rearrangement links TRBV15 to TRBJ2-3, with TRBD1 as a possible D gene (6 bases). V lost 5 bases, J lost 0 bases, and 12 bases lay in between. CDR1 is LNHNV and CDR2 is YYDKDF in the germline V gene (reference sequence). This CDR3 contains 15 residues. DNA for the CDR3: TGTGCCACCAGCTGGACCCAGGGGAGCACAGATACGCAGTATTTT. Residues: CATSWTQGSTDTQYF. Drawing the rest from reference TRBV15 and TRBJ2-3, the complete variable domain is DAMVIQNPRYQVTQFGKPVTLSCSQTLNHNVMYWYQQKSSQAPKLLFHYYDKDFNNEADTPDNFQSRRPNTSFCFLDIRSPGLGDTAMYLCATSWTQGSTDTQYFGPGTRLTVL.

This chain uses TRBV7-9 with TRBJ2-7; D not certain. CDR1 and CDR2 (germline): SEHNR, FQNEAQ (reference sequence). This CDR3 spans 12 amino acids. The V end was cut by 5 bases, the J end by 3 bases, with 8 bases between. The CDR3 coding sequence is TGTGCCAGCAGCGTCTCTCTCTACGAGCAGTACTTC. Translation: CASSVSLYEQYF.

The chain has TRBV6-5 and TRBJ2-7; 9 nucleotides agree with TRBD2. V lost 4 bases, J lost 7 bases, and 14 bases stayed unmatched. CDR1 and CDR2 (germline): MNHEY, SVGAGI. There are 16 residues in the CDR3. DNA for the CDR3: TGTGCCAGCAGTTTGACCCTTAGCGGGAGTCCTCGAGAGCAGTACTTC. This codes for CASSLTLSGSPREQYF.

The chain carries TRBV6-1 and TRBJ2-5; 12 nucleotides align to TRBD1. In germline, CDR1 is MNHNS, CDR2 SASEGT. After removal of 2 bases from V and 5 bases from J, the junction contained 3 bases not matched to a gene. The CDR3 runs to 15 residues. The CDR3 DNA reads TGTGCCAGCAGTGAACAGGGGACAGGGGGCGAGACCCAGTACTTC. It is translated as CASSEQGTGGETQYF.

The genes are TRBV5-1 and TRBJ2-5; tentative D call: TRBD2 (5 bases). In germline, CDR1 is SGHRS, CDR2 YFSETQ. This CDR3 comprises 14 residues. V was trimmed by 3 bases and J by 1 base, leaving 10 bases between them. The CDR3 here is CASSYGGSQETQYF. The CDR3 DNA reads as TGCGCCAGCAGCTACGGCGGGTCCCAAGAGACCCAGTACTTC. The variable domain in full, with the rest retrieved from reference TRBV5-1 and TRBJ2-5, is KAGVTQTPRYLIKTRGQQVTLSCSPISGHRSVSWYQQTPGQGLQFLFEYFSETQRNKGNFPGRFSGRQFSNSRSEMNVSTLELGDSALYLCASSYGGSQETQYFGPGTRLLVL.